What follows are 30 T cell receptor beta chains derived from one specimen sequenced in a study of blood T cell repertoires in COVID-19. TCRdb keeps only in-frame clones here, not all; method: immunoSEQ multiplex PCR. The data contain 250,000 to 300,000 clones, roughly 85% of them singletons. The sequencing sample was made of PBMCs or T cells enriched from blood (not recorded which). The receptors originated from a woman aged 45 to 65 who had been exposed to COVID-19.

The chain is built from TRBV28 and TRBJ1-5; D is possibly TRBD1 (6 bases). The germline gives CDR1 MDHEN, CDR2 SYDVKM. This CDR3 is built from 15 residues. Deletions cut 8 bases from V and 0 bases from J, with 14 bases between. In DNA form, the CDR3 reads TGTGCCAGCGTTAACAGGGTTTATAGCAATCAGCCCCAGCATTTT. Translating gives CASVNRVYSNQPQHF.

This chain joins TRBV5-6 and TRBJ1-6; D gene uncertain. The CDR3 length is 15 residues. Trimming removed 6 bases from V and 7 bases from J, with 17 bases in between. Germline V gene data show CDR1 as SGHDT and CDR2 as YYEEEE. The CDR3 spells CASTSRSLGNSPLHF. Here the CDR3 DNA reads TGTGCCAGCACCTCAAGGTCCCTCGGGAATTCACCCCTCCACTTT.

CDR3 DNA: TGTGCCAGCAGTCCTAGCGGGACAGATACGCAGTATTTT. Protein product: CASSPSGTDTQYF. The J gene is TRBJ2-3, the V gene TRBV5-6, with 8 bases that match TRBD2. The CDR3 runs to 13 residues. The trim removed 5 bases at V and 3 bases at J, leaving 2 bases unmatched. CDR1 and CDR2 (germline): SGHDT, YYEEEE.

The V and J genes are TRBV10-2 and TRBJ1-2; 8 bases agree with TRBD1. CDR3 length: 14 amino acids. Germline CDR1 and CDR2: WSHSY and SAAADI. Losses at the gene ends were 5 bases for V and 2 bases for J; bases not matched to a gene: 4. CDR3 in amino acids: CASSPDRANYGYTF. The CDR3 DNA reads as TGCGCCAGCAGTCCGGACAGGGCAAACTATGGCTACACCTTC.

This clone has just a few counts. V and J are TRBV16 and TRBJ1-5, with unresolved D. V shed 1 base and J shed 0 bases, with 13 bases lying between them. Germline V gene lookup returns CDR1 KGHSY and CDR2 FQNENV. The CDR3 spans 17 residues. The CDR3 DNA sequence: TGTGCCAGCAGCCAATTAGAGCCCCGAAATAGCAATCAGCCCCAGCATTTT. It specifies CASSQLEPRNSNQPQHF.

This chain uses TRBV5-6 with TRBJ2-2; D is possibly TRBD2 (5 bases). Trimming stripped 0 bases from V and 5 bases from J, with 11 bases between. This CDR3 contains 15 residues. Germline V lookup: CDR1 SGHDT, CDR2 YYEEEE. The DNA of the CDR3 is TGTGCCAGCAGCTTGGCCGGGATGGGGACCGGGGAGCTGTTTTTT. It specifies CASSLAGMGTGELFF.

This chain links TRBV18 with TRBJ1-5; the match to TRBD1 covers 9 bases. This CDR3 is 15 amino acids long. Germline CDR1 and CDR2: KGHSH and LQKENI. The V gene end was trimmed by 6 bases and the J gene end by 6 bases; junction bases not matched to a gene: 9. CDR3 sequence reads: CASSPRTGEGQPQHF. Here the CDR3 DNA reads TGTGCCAGCTCCCCTAGGACAGGGGAGGGTCAGCCCCAGCATTTT.

This chain links TRBV7-2 with TRBJ1-2, with D possibly being TRBD1 (6 bases). Per germline, CDR1 SGHTA and CDR2 FQGNSA. Deletions cut 4 bases from V and 8 bases from J, with 14 bases between. The CDR3 is 13 amino acids. This chain's CDR3 is CASSSRQVWGYTF. In DNA, the CDR3 is TGTGCCAGCAGCTCCCGACAGGTTTGGGGCTACACCTTC.

The chain recombines TRBV27 with TRBJ2-7, with D perhaps TRBD2 (5 bases). The CDR3 sequence is 15 residues long. CDR1 is MNHEY, CDR2 SMNVEV, per germline (reference sequence). Trimming took 10 bases from V and 3 from J, leaving 22 bases between them. The CDR3 loop reads CATSSSRGRVYEQYF. The DNA for the CDR3 is TGTGCCACCAGCAGCTCTCGAGGGAGAGTCTACGAGCAGTACTTC.

This chain uses TRBV6-2 or TRBV6-3 with TRBJ1-5; 8 bases map to TRBD1. Trimming at V came to 5 bases and at J to 5 bases, leaving 5 bases not matched to a gene. CDR1 and CDR2 from the germline V gene are MNHEY and SVGEGT. The CDR3 spans 14 residues. CDR3: CASSQDRGDQPQHF. The CDR3 DNA reads TGTGCCAGCAGTCAAGACAGGGGTGATCAGCCCCAGCATTTT.

This chain connects TRBV6-5 to TRBJ1-2; unclear D gene. Germline loops: CDR1 MNHEY, CDR2 SVGAGI. The CDR3 length is 16 residues. Deletions cut 0 bases from V and 0 bases from J, with 11 bases between. CDR3 sequence reads: CASSYSGGRANYGYTF. The DNA of the CDR3 is TGTGCCAGCAGTTACTCAGGAGGGAGGGCTAACTATGGCTACACCTTC.

This clone came up once. The chain has TRBV14 and TRBJ2-6, with 7 bases aligning to TRBD1. The germline gives CDR1 SGHDN, CDR2 FVKESK. With 6 bases clipped from V and 2 bases from J, the junction kept 4 bases outside the gene matches. There are 15 residues in the CDR3. The CDR3 protein is CASRLTGTGANVLTF. The CDR3 nucleotides read TGTGCCAGCAGACTGACAGGGACTGGGGCCAACGTCCTGACTTTC.

In its sample, this clone was seen a few times. The rearrangement links TRBV5-1 to TRBJ1-2, with D hard to call. Germline loops: CDR1 SGHRS, CDR2 YFSETQ. With 4 bases removed from V and 2 bases from J, the gap between germline ends came to 15 bases. The CDR3 spans 15 residues. Written as DNA, the CDR3 is TGCGCCAGCAGCCCGGATGGAACAGTGAACTATGGCTACACCTTC. Protein product: CASSPDGTVNYGYTF.

The rearrangement joins TRBV6-1 to TRBJ1-5, with no clear D. This CDR3 region has 13 residues. V was clipped by 1 base and J by 7 bases, with 8 bases between them. The germline CDR1 and CDR2 sequences are MNHNS and SASEGT. The CDR3 nucleotides read TGTGCCAGCAGTGAAGGGAGGGTCCAGCCCCAGCATTTT. Translated: CASSEGRVQPQHF.

This chain connects TRBV11-2 to TRBJ1-1; TRBD1 matches at 10 bases. V dropped 5 bases and J dropped 0; count of bases not matched to a gene: 6. CDR1 is SGHAT and CDR2 is FQNNGV in the germline V gene. The CDR3 is 16 residues long. CDR3 loop: CASSDGTGVMNTEAFF. CDR3 in DNA: TGTGCCAGCAGCGACGGGACAGGGGTGATGAACACTGAAGCTTTCTTT.

This chain connects TRBV19 to TRBJ2-7; 8 nucleotides align to TRBD1. This CDR3 has 16 amino acids. The trim removed 8 bases at V and 0 bases at J, leaving 12 bases unmatched. The germline V gene encodes CDR1 LNHDA and CDR2 SQIVND (reference sequence). The CDR3 region is CASLPLRTGPSYEQYF. In nucleotides, the CDR3 is TGTGCCAGTTTACCCCTCCGGACAGGGCCCTCCTACGAGCAGTACTTC. The complete variable domain, with remaining parts taken from reference TRBV19 and TRBJ2-7, reads DGGITQSPKYLFRKEGQNVTLSCEQNLNHDAMYWYRQDPGQGLRLIYYSQIVNDFQKGDIAEGYSVSREKKESFPLTVTSAQKNPTAFYLCASLPLRTGPSYEQYFGPGTRLTVT.

CDR3 sequence: CASTRRIRDRGLGGELFF. CDR3 DNA: TGTGCCAGCACGAGGAGAATACGGGACAGGGGGCTCGGCGGGGAGCTGTTTTTT. This chain links TRBV28 with TRBJ2-2, with 12 bases lining up with TRBD1. The CDR3 sequence is 18 residues long. CDR1 and CDR2 from the germline V gene are MDHEN and SYDVKM. The junction had 16 bases not matched to a gene; V was cut back by 7 bases and J by 7 bases.

This clone was picked up one time. Other DNA variants within this sample encode the same CDR3. This chain links TRBV19 with TRBJ1-1; D is unresolved. CDR1 LNHDA and CDR2 SQIVND come from the germline V gene (reference sequence). The CDR3 loop spans 13 amino acids. The V end was cut by 3 bases, the J end by 0 bases, with 5 bases between. CDR3 nucleotides: TGTGCCAGTAGTATTTTATTGAACACTGAAGCTTTCTTT. Translation gives CASSILLNTEAFF.

The V and J genes are TRBV6-6 and TRBJ1-1, with D uncertain. From germline, CDR1 is MNHNY and CDR2 SVGAGI (reference sequence). This CDR3 is built from 12 residues. V was clipped by 11 bases and J by 6 bases, with 16 bases between them. CDR3 DNA: TGTGCCGCGGGCACACCGGCCCCTGAAGCTTTCTTT. It translates to CAAGTPAPEAFF.

The genes are TRBV19 and TRBJ1-1, with a tentative D call TRBD1 (5 bases). This CDR3 contains 16 residues. Germline V gives CDR1 LNHDA, CDR2 SQIVND (reference sequence). Trimming removed 6 bases from V and 0 bases from J, with 17 bases in between. CDR3 coding DNA: TGTGCCAGTAGCCCAGGGCCAGGGAGGTTGAACACTGAAGCTTTCTTT. Amino acids: CASSPGPGRLNTEAFF.

As regards this clone: The same CDR3 can be traced to other DNA sequences in this sample. This chain uses TRBV5-1 with TRBJ1-5; no firm D call. Trimming stripped 0 bases from V and 4 bases from J, with 8 bases between. CDR1 and CDR2 (germline): SGHRS, YFSETQ. The CDR3 totals 14 residues. The CDR3: CASSLDSSNQPQHF. DNA for the CDR3: TGCGCCAGCAGCTTGGACAGCAGTAATCAGCCCCAGCATTTT.

V usage is TRBV6-1 and J usage is TRBJ2-4; 7 bases fit TRBD1. V dropped 3 bases and J dropped 14; count of bases not matched to a gene: 10. Germline V gene lookup returns CDR1 MNHNS and CDR2 SASEGT. The CDR3 contains 13 residues. The CDR3 reads CASSETGRPIEYF. For the CDR3, the DNA is TGTGCCAGCAGTGAGACAGGGCGACCTATTGAGTACTTC.

The V call is TRBV11-2, the J call TRBJ1-6; D gene uncertain. CDR1 is SGHAT and CDR2 is FQNNGV in the germline V gene. The CDR3 runs 14 residues. Trimming took off 1 base at V and 1 base at J, with 2 bases between the two ends. CDR3 region: CASSLASYNSPLHF. CDR3 DNA sequence: TGTGCCAGCAGCTTAGCATCCTATAATTCACCCCTCCACTTT.

The chain employs TRBV30 and TRBJ1-2; no reliable D call. Per the germline V gene, CDR1 is GTSNPN and CDR2 is SVGIG (reference sequence). Trimming took 0 bases from V and 4 from J, leaving 6 bases between them. CDR3 length equals 12 residues. This CDR3 reads CAWSVRGYGYTF. The CDR3 DNA reads as TGTGCCTGGAGTGTGAGAGGCTATGGCTACACCTTC.

The V gene is TRBV10-3, the J gene TRBJ2-4; no clear D gene. The CDR3 consists of 14 residues. V was pared by 2 bases and J by 3 bases, with 8 bases between. Germline values: CDR1 ENHRY, CDR2 SYGVKD. The CDR3: CAISEAVGKNIQYF. The CDR3, as DNA: TGTGCCATCAGTGAGGCGGTGGGCAAAAACATTCAGTACTTC.

The chain combines TRBV9 with TRBJ1-1; D is possibly TRBD1 (6 bases). CDR1 and CDR2 (germline): SGDLS, YYNGEE. Trimming stripped 4 bases from V and 1 base from J, with 17 bases between. The CDR3 consists of 16 residues. The CDR3 is CASSPRWTATNTEAFF. The CDR3 bases are TGTGCCAGCAGCCCCCGCTGGACAGCGACGAACACTGAAGCTTTCTTT.

The table lists this clone with many counts. This sequence joins TRBV6-1 and TRBJ2-2; D perhaps matches TRBD1 (6 bases). CDR3 size: 15 residues. V lost 2 bases, J lost 4 bases, and 11 bases lay in between. The germline V gene has CDR1 MNHNS and CDR2 SASEGT. DNA for the CDR3: TGTGCCAGCAGTGAACGATGGGGGCCCACCGGGGAGCTGTTTTTT. Its translation: CASSERWGPTGELFF.

The chain is built from TRBV14 and TRBJ2-7; 8 bases fit TRBD1. The CDR3 is made up of 14 amino acids. In germline, CDR1 is SGHDN, CDR2 FVKESK. The junction had 7 bases not matched to a gene; V was cut back by 0 bases and J by 9 bases. CDR3 loop: CASSQDRGPSGQYF. CDR3 coding DNA: TGTGCCAGCAGCCAAGACAGGGGGCCATCGGGGCAGTACTTC.

The rearrangement uses TRBV5-6 and TRBJ1-3; D is ambiguous. V gave up 4 bases and J gave up 1 base, with 12 bases separating them. This CDR3 is built from 15 residues. Germline CDR1 SGHDT, CDR2 YYEEEE. The CDR3 DNA reads TGTGCCAGCAGCAGCCTTCGACAATCTGGAAACACCATATATTTT. Translation gives CASSSLRQSGNTIYF. Full variable domain (missing parts from reference TRBV5-6 and TRBJ1-3): DAGVTQSPTHLIKTRGQQVTLRCSPKSGHDTVSWYQQALGQGPQFIFQYYEEEERQRGNFPDRFSGHQFPNYSSELNVNALLLGDSALYLCASSSLRQSGNTIYFGEGSWLTVV.

V gene TRBV27 combines with J gene TRBJ1-1, with a weak D call TRBD1 (5 bases). The V and J ends lost 6 bases and 1 base respectively, with 12 bases between them. Germline-derived CDR1 and CDR2 are MNHEY and SMNVEV (reference sequence). CDR3 length: 14 amino acids. The CDR3 coding sequence is TGTGCCAGCAGCTTGGACATTTGGAACACTGAAGCTTTCTTT. It encodes CASSLDIWNTEAFF.